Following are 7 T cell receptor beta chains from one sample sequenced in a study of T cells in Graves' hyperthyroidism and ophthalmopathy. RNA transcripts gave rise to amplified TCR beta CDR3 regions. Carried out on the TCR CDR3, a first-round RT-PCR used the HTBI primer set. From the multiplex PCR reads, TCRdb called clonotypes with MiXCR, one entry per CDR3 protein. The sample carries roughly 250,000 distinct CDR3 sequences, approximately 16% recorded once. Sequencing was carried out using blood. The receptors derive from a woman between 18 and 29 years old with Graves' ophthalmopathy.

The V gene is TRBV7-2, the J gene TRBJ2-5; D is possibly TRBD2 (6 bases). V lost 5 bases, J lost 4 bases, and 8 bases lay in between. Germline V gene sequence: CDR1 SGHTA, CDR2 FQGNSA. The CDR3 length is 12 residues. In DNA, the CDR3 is TGTGCCAGCAGCGGGGGGAGAGAGACCCAGTACTTC. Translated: CASSGGRETQYF.

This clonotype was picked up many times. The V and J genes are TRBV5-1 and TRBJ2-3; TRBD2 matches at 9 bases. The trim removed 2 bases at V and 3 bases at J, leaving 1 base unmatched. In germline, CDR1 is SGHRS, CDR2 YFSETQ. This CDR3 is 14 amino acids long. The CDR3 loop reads CASSLSGRTDTQYF. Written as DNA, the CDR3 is TGCGCCAGCAGCTTAAGCGGGAGGACAGATACGCAGTATTTT.

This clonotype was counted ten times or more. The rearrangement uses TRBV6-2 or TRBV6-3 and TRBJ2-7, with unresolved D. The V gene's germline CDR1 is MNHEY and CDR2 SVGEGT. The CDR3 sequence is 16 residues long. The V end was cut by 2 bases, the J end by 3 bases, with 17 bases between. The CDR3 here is CASSYPKSRNNYEQYF. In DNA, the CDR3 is TGTGCCAGCAGTTACCCAAAGAGCCGAAATAACTACGAGCAGTACTTC.

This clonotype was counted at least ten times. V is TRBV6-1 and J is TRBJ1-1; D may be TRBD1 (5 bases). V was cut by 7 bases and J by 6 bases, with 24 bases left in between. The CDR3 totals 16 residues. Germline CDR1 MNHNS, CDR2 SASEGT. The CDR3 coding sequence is TGTGCCAGCACCTTGGACGGGACCTTCCTTTGGGCTGAAGCTTTCTTT. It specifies CASTLDGTFLWAEAFF.

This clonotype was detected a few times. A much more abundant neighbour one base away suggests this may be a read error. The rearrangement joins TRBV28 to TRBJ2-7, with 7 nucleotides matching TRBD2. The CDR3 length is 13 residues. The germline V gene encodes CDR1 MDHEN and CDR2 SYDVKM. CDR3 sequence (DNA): TGTGCCAACAGTTTAGTGATTAGCGGGGAGCAGTACTTC. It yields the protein CANSLVISGEQYF.

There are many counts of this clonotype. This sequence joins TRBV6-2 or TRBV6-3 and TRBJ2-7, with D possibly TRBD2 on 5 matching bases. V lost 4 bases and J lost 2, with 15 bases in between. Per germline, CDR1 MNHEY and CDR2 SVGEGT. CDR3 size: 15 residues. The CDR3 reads CASSFGPGGAYEQYF. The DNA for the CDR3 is TGTGCCAGCAGTTTCGGTCCCGGAGGAGCCTACGAGCAGTACTTC.

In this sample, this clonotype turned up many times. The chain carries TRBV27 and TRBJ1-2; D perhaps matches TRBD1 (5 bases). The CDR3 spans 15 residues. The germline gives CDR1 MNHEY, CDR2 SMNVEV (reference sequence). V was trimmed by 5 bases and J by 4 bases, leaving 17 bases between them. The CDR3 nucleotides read TGTGCCAGCAGTCCGTTACCCTCAGGGCTCTATGGCTACACCTTC. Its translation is CASSPLPSGLYGYTF.